The 8 T cell receptor beta chains reported below all come from one sample, sequenced in a study of CD8 T cells in Susac syndrome. Reverse transcription of about 0.45 to 1 ug RNA was performed with random hexamers. TCRdb re-called the immunoSEQ multiplex PCR reads with MiXCR, one entry per CDR3 protein. In the table there are 150,000 to 200,000 distinct CDR3 sequences, roughly nine tenths of which are singletons. The sequenced sample consisted of CD4+ T cells from PBMCs. These receptors all come from a human donor with Susac syndrome.

The chain carries TRBV11-3 and TRBJ1-6; D call uncertain. The CDR3 totals 15 residues. Trimming removed 1 base at V and 7 bases at J, with 11 bases between. CDR1 SGHNT and CDR2 YENEEA come from the germline V gene. In nucleotides, the CDR3 is TGTGCCAGCAGCTTAGGCGGACGCCAAAATTCACCCCTCCACTTT. Its translation: CASSLGGRQNSPLHF.

The V call is TRBV20-1, the J call TRBJ1-5; D ambiguous. This CDR3 has 14 amino acids. Trimming left V 2 bases short and J 3 bases short, with 11 bases between. Looked up from germline, CDR1 is DFQATT and CDR2 is SNEGSKA (reference sequence). CDR3 nucleotide sequence: TGCAGTGCTAGATCGCCAGCACTCAATCAGCCCCAGCATTTT. Translated: CSARSPALNQPQHF.

The chain joins TRBV18 to TRBJ1-2, with D possibly TRBD1 on 6 matching bases. The length of the CDR3 is 18 residues. Between the trimmed V and J ends, which lost 5 bases and 9 bases, there was a span of 31 bases. Looked up from germline, CDR1 is KGHSH and CDR2 is LQKENI. The CDR3, as DNA: TGTGCCAGCTCATACACGGGGGCGGGCACCCGACAACTTAGTCGCTACACCTTC. The encoded protein is CASSYTGAGTRQLSRYTF.

V and J are TRBV10-3 and TRBJ2-5, with 7 positions matching TRBD1. The CDR3 length is 14 residues. V was pared by 6 bases and J by 3 bases, with 7 bases of the junction left unmatched. The germline CDR1 and CDR2 sequences are ENHRY and SYGVKD. The CDR3 loop is CAIRNSGTEETQYF. CDR3 DNA sequence: TGTGCCATCAGAAACTCCGGGACAGAAGAGACCCAGTACTTC.

The rearrangement joins TRBV2 to TRBJ1-2; no definite D call. The ends were cut back, 3 bases at V and 1 base at J, with 9 bases in the middle. Germline V lookup: CDR1 SNHLY, CDR2 FYNNEI. This CDR3 contains 14 residues. The CDR3, as DNA: TGTGCCAGCAGTGACGGGCACAGTAACTATGGCTACACCTTC. Amino acid sequence: CASSDGHSNYGYTF.

The rearrangement uses TRBV20-1 and TRBJ1-1, with 12 nucleotides matching TRBD1. With V trimmed by 3 bases and J by 6 bases, 11 bases remained unmatched. This CDR3 has 16 amino acids. CDR1 and CDR2 from the germline V gene are DFQATT and SNEGSKA (reference sequence). The DNA of the CDR3 is TGCAGTGCTAGCCCGGGACAGGGGGCTTTCATCGCTGAAGCTTTCTTT. This sequence encodes CSASPGQGAFIAEAFF.

This clonotype was seen once. The chain couples TRBV20-1 to TRBJ2-1; TRBD2 agrees at 9 bases. The CDR3 extends over 16 amino acids. Germline loops: CDR1 DFQATT, CDR2 SNEGSKA (reference sequence). V lost 3 bases to trimming and J lost 4 bases; unmatched junction nucleotides: 10. CDR3 sequence: CSARSLAGATYNEQFF. The DNA of the CDR3 is TGCAGTGCTAGGTCTTTAGCGGGGGCTACTTACAATGAGCAGTTCTTC.

V usage is TRBV6-1 and J usage is TRBJ2-5; 8 nucleotides align to TRBD1. J gave up 4 bases and V 5 bases, and 12 bases lay outside the gene matches. The CDR3 runs to 16 residues. Per the germline V gene, CDR1 is MNHNS and CDR2 is SASEGT. In DNA, the CDR3 is TGTGCCAGCAGTAGGAGTGGACAGGGTTGGGGAGAGACCCAGTACTTC. Protein product: CASSRSGQGWGETQYF.